Listed here are 30 T cell receptor beta chains from one sample, sequenced in a study of regulatory T cells in long-lasting Graves disease. The time point: newly diagnosed GD, antithyroid drugs for less than 3 months. Making the TCR library involved RNA that had been extracted from PBMCs. Library construction for TCR beta used iRepertoire HTBI primers and Arm-PCR of CDR3 regions. From the multiplex PCR reads, TCRdb called clonotypes with MiXCR, one entry per CDR3 protein. The table records some 500,000 distinct CDR3 sequences, approximately 15% of them present only once. Separately, the same data were catalogued under a study of T cells in Graves' hyperthyroidism and ophthalmopathy.

The specimen comprised peripheral blood mononuclear cells (PBMCs), sampled at new diagnosis, from a patient treated with antithyroid drugs. These receptors originate from a man aged 25 to 45 with Graves disease.

V and J are TRBV19 and TRBJ2-2, with TRBD1 as a possible D gene (6 bases). The CDR3 runs 14 residues. Germline V gene lookup returns CDR1 LNHDA and CDR2 SQIVND (reference sequence). The V and J ends lost 5 bases and 5 bases respectively, with 12 bases between them. This CDR3 reads CASSRTGHTGELFF. DNA of the CDR3: TGTGCCAGTAGTCGGACGGGACATACCGGGGAGCTGTTTTTT.

In this sample, this clonotype turned up many times. The chain links TRBV12-3 or TRBV12-4 to TRBJ2-3, with D possibly matching TRBD1 (6 bases). The V end lost 4 bases, the J end lost 2 bases, and 16 bases lay between the germline ends. The CDR3 loop spans 16 amino acids. The CDR3, as DNA: TGTGCCAGCAGTTCAAGACAGGACGGCCTCACAGATACGCAGTATTTT. This encodes CASSSRQDGLTDTQYF.

The genes are TRBV30 and TRBJ1-2; tentative D call: TRBD1 (6 bases). The CDR3 runs to 12 residues. Germline values: CDR1 GTSNPN, CDR2 SVGIG (reference sequence). The germline V and J ends were trimmed by 5 bases and 3 bases, with 10 bases remaining between them. As DNA, the CDR3 is TGTGCCTGGGCGGGGGGCGACTATGGCTACACCTTC. This encodes CAWAGGDYGYTF.

This clonotype came up a few times. The V gene is TRBV3-1, the J gene TRBJ1-2; the D is unclear. The germline V and J ends were trimmed by 7 bases and 6 bases, with 9 bases remaining between them. In germline, CDR1 is LGHDT, CDR2 YNNKEL (reference sequence). The length of the CDR3 is 11 residues. This CDR3 is CASTGGDGYTF. The CDR3 nucleotides read TGTGCCAGCACGGGCGGAGATGGCTACACCTTC.

A word on this clonotype: This could be a read error, since a much larger clone is one nucleotide away. The V call is TRBV12-3 or TRBV12-4, the J call TRBJ2-7; the D gene is possibly TRBD1 (5 bases). Trimming removed 6 bases from V and 9 bases from J, with 15 bases in between. The CDR3 contains 12 residues. CDR3 amino acids: CASRLGRGGQYF. The DNA of the CDR3 is TGTGCCAGCAGACTCGGTAGGGGCGGGCAGTACTTC.

With regard to this clonotype: A much larger clone lies one base from this, so it may be a read error. The rearrangement joins TRBV5-4 to TRBJ2-3; 8 bases agree with TRBD1. Germline V lookup: CDR1 SGHNT, CDR2 YYREEE (reference sequence). This CDR3 region has 14 residues. CDR3 DNA: TGCGCCAGCAGCTCCGGGACAGGAGACAATGAGCAGTCCTTC. Amino acids: CASSSGTGDNEQSF.

The rearrangement uses TRBV27 and TRBJ2-7; TRBD1 aligns across 11 bases. From germline, CDR1 is MNHEY and CDR2 SMNVEV (reference sequence). CDR3 length: 14 residues. The V and J ends lost 8 bases and 6 bases, in that order; junction bases with no gene match: 9. The CDR3 coding sequence is TGTGCCAGCGGTTCAGGGACAGGGGGTGGCGAGCAGTACTTC. Its translation is CASGSGTGGGEQYF.

This clonotype has ten or more counts. This chain links TRBV10-3 with TRBJ2-7; D gene ambiguous. The germline V gene encodes CDR1 ENHRY and CDR2 SYGVKD. Between the trimmed V and J ends, which lost 4 bases and 2 bases, there was a span of 9 bases. The length of the CDR3 is 13 residues. CDR3 sequence: CAISVNDPYEQYF. CDR3 sequence (DNA): TGTGCCATCAGTGTCAATGACCCCTACGAGCAGTACTTC.

The gene calls are TRBV24-1 and TRBJ2-3; D might be TRBD1 (5 bases). CDR3 length equals 13 residues. The ends were cut back, 9 bases at V and 0 bases at J, with 9 bases in the middle. Per germline, CDR1 KGHDR and CDR2 SFDVKD. The CDR3 region has the DNA TGTGCCACCGGACATCCGAGCACAGATACGCAGTATTTT. Its protein product is CATGHPSTDTQYF.

This clonotype has a count of ten or more. This chain joins TRBV24-1 and TRBJ1-1, with D perhaps TRBD1 (5 bases). The germline CDR1 and CDR2 sequences are KGHDR and SFDVKD. The V and J ends lost 5 bases and 5 bases respectively, with 11 bases between them. The CDR3 runs 13 residues. CDR3 in amino acids: CATSVGGGTEAFF. Written as DNA, the CDR3 is TGTGCCACCAGTGTGGGGGGAGGAACTGAAGCTTTCTTT.

For this clonotype: This may stem from a read error, because a much larger clone lies one nucleotide away. The rearrangement joins TRBV6-4 to TRBJ1-2; D unclear. Germline V lookup: CDR1 MRHNA, CDR2 SNTAGT. Trimming stripped 4 bases from V and 6 bases from J, with 18 bases between. The CDR3 runs to 15 residues. The CDR3 loop reads CASSASPVAGHGYTF. DNA of the CDR3: TGTGCCAGCAGTGCCTCGCCCGTGGCGGGCCATGGCTACACCTTC.

This clonotype was picked up many times. The chain links TRBV10-3 to TRBJ2-5; D gene uncertain. The V gene lost 0 bases and the J gene lost 4 bases, with 3 bases spanning the gap. Germline V gives CDR1 ENHRY, CDR2 SYGVKD. This CDR3 is built from 12 residues. CDR3 residues: CAISESGETQYF. CDR3 DNA: TGTGCCATCAGTGAGTCGGGAGAGACCCAGTACTTC.

This rearrangement joins TRBV27 to TRBJ1-3, with D perhaps matching TRBD1 (5 bases). Germline V gene sequence: CDR1 MNHEY, CDR2 SMNVEV (reference sequence). The CDR3 loop spans 14 amino acids. V was trimmed by 3 bases and J by 0 bases, leaving 6 bases between them. The CDR3 here is CASSFDSSGNTIYF. The CDR3, as DNA: TGTGCCAGCAGTTTTGACAGCTCTGGAAACACCATATATTTT.

There are many counts of this clonotype. This sequence joins TRBV18 and TRBJ2-7; 10 bases are shared with TRBD1. The germline V gene has CDR1 KGHSH and CDR2 LQKENI. The V segment lost 3 bases and the J segment 3 bases; nucleotides outside the gene matches: 5. The CDR3 runs 15 residues. In DNA, the CDR3 is TGTGCCAGCTCACCCGGGACAGGGGCCGGCTACGAGCAGTACTTC. Its protein is CASSPGTGAGYEQYF.

This clonotype was recorded many times. V gene TRBV27 combines with J gene TRBJ2-7, with D hard to call. V was cut by 3 bases and J by 2 bases, with 11 bases left in between. Germline lookup yields CDR1 MNHEY and CDR2 SMNVEV (reference sequence). The CDR3 extends over 14 amino acids. CDR3 nucleotide sequence: TGTGCCAGCAGTTTGTTCGGGTATCCCTACGAGCAGTACTTC. It codes for CASSLFGYPYEQYF.

This clonotype was found many times. V gene TRBV5-4 combines with J gene TRBJ2-7; 12 bases match TRBD2. V was clipped by 1 base and J by 4 bases; unmatched bases: 3. In germline, CDR1 is SGHNT, CDR2 YYREEE (reference sequence). This CDR3 is built from 15 residues. CDR3 DNA sequence: TGTGCCAGCAGCTTGAGACTAGCGGGAGTGTACGAGCAGTACTTC. Translation: CASSLRLAGVYEQYF.

This clonotype came up a few times. The rearrangement links TRBV25-1 to TRBJ2-1; either TRBD1 or TRBD2 may supply D (5 bases each). The ends were cut back, 6 bases at V and 0 bases at J, with 15 bases in the middle. The CDR3 spans 16 residues. The germline gives CDR1 MGHDK, CDR2 SYGVNS. The DNA of the CDR3 is TGTGCCAGCAGCCTCGGGACGGCCAGCTCCTACAATGAGCAGTTCTTC. Its protein product is CASSLGTASSYNEQFF.

Of note for this clonotype: One base away lies a much larger clone, so this may be a sequencing read error. CDR3 protein: CSAPSLYGQYF. CDR3 DNA sequence: TGCAGTGCCCCTTCCCTTTACGGGCAGTACTTC. The chain employs TRBV20-1 and TRBJ2-7; D remains unclear. The CDR3 extends over 11 amino acids. Germline V CDR1 and CDR2: DFQATT, SNEGSKA (reference sequence).

The chain recombines TRBV29-1 with TRBJ1-1; D is undetermined. The length of the CDR3 is 14 residues. V was clipped by 5 bases and J by 2 bases, with 15 bases between them. The germline V gene encodes CDR1 SQVTM and CDR2 ANQGSEA. CDR3 protein: CSVLGRSVNTEAFF. As DNA, the CDR3 is TGCAGCGTTCTAGGGAGGTCGGTAAACACTGAAGCTTTCTTT.

This clonotype has a count of ten or more. The V call is TRBV7-9, the J call TRBJ2-2, with D uncertain. The CDR3 spans 12 residues. The germline V gene has CDR1 SEHNR and CDR2 FQNEAQ (reference sequence). Trimming removed 5 bases from V and 5 bases from J, with 6 bases in between. Here the CDR3 DNA reads TGTGCCAGCAGCGTTGAGACCGGGGAGCTGTTTTTT. Protein sequence: CASSVETGELFF.

This clonotype showed up many times. This rearrangement joins TRBV12-3 or TRBV12-4 to TRBJ1-2, with D perhaps matching TRBD1 (5 bases). Deletions cut 7 bases from V and 2 bases from J, with 11 bases between. CDR3 length: 13 amino acids. In DNA, the CDR3 is TGTGCCAGCACCATTCGACAGAACTATGGCTACACCTTC. It is translated as CASTIRQNYGYTF.

This clonotype was detected only a few times. V gene TRBV5-1 combines with J gene TRBJ2-7; D is perhaps TRBD2 (6 bases). There are 15 residues in the CDR3. V was clipped by 3 bases and J by 2 bases, with 15 bases between them. CDR1 and CDR2 (germline): SGHRS, YFSETQ. CDR3 protein: CASSSPGEGPYEQYF. The CDR3 DNA reads as TGCGCCAGCAGCTCGCCGGGAGAGGGCCCCTACGAGCAGTACTTC.

A word on this clonotype: Just one base apart from a much larger clone, this may be a read error. This chain joins TRBV12-3 or TRBV12-4 and TRBJ2-3, with a possible D match to TRBD2 (7 bases). The CDR3 runs to 16 residues. The CDR3 spells CVSSFGGLPSTDTQYF. For the CDR3, the DNA is TGTGTCAGCAGTTTCGGGGGGCTTCCCTCCACAGATACGCAGTATTTT.

This clonotype has ten or more counts. This chain's CDR3 is CASRPGQYGYTF. The CDR3, as DNA: TGTGCCAGCAGACCGGGTCAATATGGCTACACCTTC. The chain recombines TRBV2 with TRBJ1-2, with D unclear. CDR1 and CDR2 from the germline V gene are SNHLY and FYNNEI. The CDR3 is made up of 12 amino acids. V lost 6 bases and J lost 5, with 10 bases in between.

This clonotype was detected many times. The chain carries TRBV12-5 and TRBJ2-3, with D perhaps matching TRBD2 (6 bases). Per the germline V gene, CDR1 is LGHNT and CDR2 is FRNRAP. The CDR3 is made up of 14 amino acids. The V and J ends lost 5 bases and 6 bases respectively, with 15 bases between them. CDR3 loop: CASGTGLSRDTQYF. Written as DNA, the CDR3 is TGTGCTAGTGGTACGGGACTCTCAAGGGATACGCAGTATTTT.

This clonotype was picked up many times. The chain carries TRBV29-1 and TRBJ1-1; the match to TRBD1 covers 12 bases. The CDR3 contains 11 residues. V was pared by 7 bases and J by 11 bases, with 5 bases of the junction left unmatched. Looked up from germline, CDR1 is SQVTM and CDR2 is ANQGSEA. The CDR3 loop is CSALGQGAAFF. CDR3 nucleotides: TGCAGCGCCCTGGGACAGGGGGCTGCTTTCTTT.

This clonotype came up a few times. The V and J genes are TRBV18 and TRBJ2-1; TRBD1 aligns across 9 bases. Germline-derived CDR1 and CDR2 are KGHSH and LQKENI. J was trimmed by 7 bases and V by 4 bases; bases with no gene match: 5. This CDR3 has 14 amino acids. The CDR3 nucleotides read TGTGCCAGCTCACGGACGGACAGGGGAAATGAGCAGTTCTTC. It encodes CASSRTDRGNEQFF.

This clonotype was seen many times. This chain links TRBV7-2 with TRBJ2-4; 7 bases map to TRBD2. Germline lookup yields CDR1 SGHTA and CDR2 FQGNSA. V gave up 1 base and J gave up 3 bases; unmatched junction bases: 6. The CDR3 is made up of 16 amino acids. The CDR3 DNA reads TGTGCCAGCAGCTTAGTGCTAGCGGAACGCAAAAACATTCAGTACTTC. Translation gives CASSLVLAERKNIQYF.

This clonotype showed up just a few times. The J gene is TRBJ2-7, the V gene TRBV6-1; D is possibly TRBD1 (5 bases). This CDR3 region has 14 residues. V was clipped by 7 bases and J by 5 bases, with 18 bases between them. Germline CDR1 MNHNS, CDR2 SASEGT. CDR3 nucleotides: TGTGCCAGCACCTCCATTAGGGGATGGAACGAGCAGTACTTC. This encodes CASTSIRGWNEQYF.

This clonotype showed up just a few times. V gene TRBV6-1 combines with J gene TRBJ1-3; 8 bases match TRBD1. Germline loops: CDR1 MNHNS, CDR2 SASEGT. The V segment lost 5 bases and the J segment 4 bases; nucleotides outside the gene matches: 10. The CDR3 sequence is 16 residues long. CDR3 sequence: CASSPSSGGWGNTIYF. The CDR3 DNA reads TGTGCCAGCAGTCCCTCTTCAGGGGGCTGGGGAAACACCATATATTTT.